This T cell receptor (beta chain) was recovered during a study of PD-1 blockade in mismatch repair-deficient tumors. Looked up from germline, CDR1 is SGHVS and CDR2 is FNYEAQ. The CDR3 is 13 residues long. The junction had 6 bases not matched to a gene; V was cut back by 5 bases and J by 6 bases. TCRdb's table, derived via immunoSEQ multiplex PCR, lists solely in-frame clones and lacks some. The sample consists of roughly 48,000 clones, 65% to 80% of them appearing once. The TCR comes from an adult with mismatch repair-deficient cancer. The starting material was PBMCs, obtained before pembrolizumab treatment. This chain links TRBV7-6 with TRBJ2-7, with 8 nucleotides matching TRBD1. CDR3 DNA: TGTGCCAGCAGCCAAGGACAGGGCTTCGAGCAGTACTTC. Protein: CASSQGQGFEQYF.